These T cell receptor beta chains were read from a single sample in a study of blood T cells in healthy people across ages. From the 5' RACE reads, TCRdb called clonotypes with MiXCR, one entry per CDR3 protein. The data hold 780,000 or so distinct CDR3 sequences, with around 25% observed a single time. In addition, the sample was reused for a study of T cells of mothers and their children.

The sample comprised blood. Receptors were obtained from a boy between 5 and 17 years old in good health. CDR3s include the opening cysteine and the closing phenylalanine or tryptophan. Fields, in order: J gene, D gene, clone size, V gene, CDR3 protein, CDR3 DNA. A D gene is named only where the DNA matches it firmly. Size tells how often a clone was seen (once, few, many) or the class of an expanded clone, and some rows leave it out.

TRBJ2-4 | NA | few | TRBV28 | CASSFPVAKNIQYF | TGTGCCAGCAGTTTCCCGGTAGCCAAAAACATTCAGTACTTC
TRBJ2-4 | NA | NA | TRBV28 | CASSLFSGGTRGDDIQYF | TGTGCCAGCAGTTTATTTTCTGGGGGGACAAGGGGGGACGACATTCAGTACTTC
TRBJ2-5 | NA | NA | TRBV5-5 | CASSLSAREETQYF | TGTGCCAGCAGCTTGTCCGCCAGGGAAGAGACCCAGTACTTC
TRBJ2-1 | NA | NA | TRBV18 | CASSPLSWGESSYNEQFF | TGTGCCAGCTCACCACTAAGTTGGGGGGAGAGTTCCTACAATGAGCAGTTCTTC
TRBJ2-1 | TRBD1 | NA | TRBV14 | CASSHRDRYNEQFF | TGTGCCAGCAGCCACCGGGACAGATACAATGAGCAGTTCTTC
TRBJ2-5 | TRBD2 | few | TRBV11-2 | CASSSVLAGVTETQYF | TGTGCCAGCAGCTCTGTACTAGCGGGGGTGACCGAGACCCAGTACTTC
TRBJ1-4 | NA | NA | TRBV7-2 | CASSRDNTVEKLFF | TGTGCCAGCAGTAGGGACAATACCGTTGAAAAACTGTTTTTT
TRBJ1-4 | TRBD1 | few | TRBV27 | CASSPWTGVEKLFF | TGTGCCAGCAGTCCATGGACAGGTGTTGAAAAACTGTTTTTT
TRBJ1-2 | NA | few | TRBV29-1 | CSVEWEGLGYGYTF | TGCAGCGTTGAATGGGAGGGGCTCGGCTATGGCTACACCTTC
TRBJ2-5 | NA | NA | TRBV20-1 | CSAYPQGRRETQYF | TGCAGTGCTTATCCCCAGGGGCGCAGGGAGACCCAGTACTTC
TRBJ1-3 | NA | NA | TRBV12-3/TRBV12-4 | CASSLGAQENTIYF | TGTGCCAGCAGCCTAGGGGCCCAGGAAAACACCATATATTTT
TRBJ2-7 | NA | NA | TRBV7-2 | CASSLEAGRSEQYF | TGTGCCAGCAGCTTAGAAGCGGGCCGGTCCGAGCAGTACTTC
TRBJ1-2 | NA | many | TRBV5-1 | CASSQDGGYGYTF | TGCGCCAGCAGCCAGGACGGAGGCTATGGCTACACCTTC
TRBJ2-7 | NA | NA | TRBV6-6 | CASSYRDTPYEQYF | TGTGCCAGCAGTTACAGGGACACCCCCTACGAGCAGTACTTC
TRBJ2-1 | NA | NA | TRBV29-1 | CSVESPSGNEYEQFF | TGCAGCGTTGAGAGTCCCAGCGGCAATGAATATGAGCAGTTCTTC